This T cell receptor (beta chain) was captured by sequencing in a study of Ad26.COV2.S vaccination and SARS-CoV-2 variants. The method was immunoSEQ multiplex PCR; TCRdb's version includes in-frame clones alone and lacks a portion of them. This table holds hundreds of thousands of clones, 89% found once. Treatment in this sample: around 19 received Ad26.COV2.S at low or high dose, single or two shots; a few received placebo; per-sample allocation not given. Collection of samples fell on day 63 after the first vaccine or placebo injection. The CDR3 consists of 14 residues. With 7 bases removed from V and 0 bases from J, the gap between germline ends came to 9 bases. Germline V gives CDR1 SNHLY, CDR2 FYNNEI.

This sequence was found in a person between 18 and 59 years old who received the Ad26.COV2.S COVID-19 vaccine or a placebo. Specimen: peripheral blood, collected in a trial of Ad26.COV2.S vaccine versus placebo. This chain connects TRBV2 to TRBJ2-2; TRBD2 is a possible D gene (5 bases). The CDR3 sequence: CASNEGSNTGELFF. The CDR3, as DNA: TGTGCCAGCAACGAGGGCTCGAACACCGGGGAGCTGTTTTTT.